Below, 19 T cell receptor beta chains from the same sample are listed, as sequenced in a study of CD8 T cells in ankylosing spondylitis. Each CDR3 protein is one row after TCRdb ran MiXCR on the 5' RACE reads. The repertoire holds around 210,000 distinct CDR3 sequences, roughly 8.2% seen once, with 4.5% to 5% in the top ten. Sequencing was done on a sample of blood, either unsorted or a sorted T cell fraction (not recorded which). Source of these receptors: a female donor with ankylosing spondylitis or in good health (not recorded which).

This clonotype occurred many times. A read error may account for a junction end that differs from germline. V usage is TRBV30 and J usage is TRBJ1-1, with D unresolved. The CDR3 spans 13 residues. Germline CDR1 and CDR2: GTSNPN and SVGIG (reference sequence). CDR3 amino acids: CAWSVQVDTEAFF. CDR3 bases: TGTGCCTGGAGTGTACAAGTCGACACGGAAGCTTTCTTT.

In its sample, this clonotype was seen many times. CDR3 sequence (DNA): TGCGCCAGCAGCCAAGACCTAGCGGGAGTGCGGAGCTCCTACAATGAGCAGTTCTTC. Protein: CASSQDLAGVRSSYNEQFF. The chain recombines TRBV4-3 with TRBJ2-1; 10 bases are shared with TRBD2. V was clipped by 0 bases and J by 0 bases; unmatched bases: 8. Germline V gene lookup returns CDR1 LGHNA and CDR2 YSLEER. The CDR3 extends over 19 amino acids.

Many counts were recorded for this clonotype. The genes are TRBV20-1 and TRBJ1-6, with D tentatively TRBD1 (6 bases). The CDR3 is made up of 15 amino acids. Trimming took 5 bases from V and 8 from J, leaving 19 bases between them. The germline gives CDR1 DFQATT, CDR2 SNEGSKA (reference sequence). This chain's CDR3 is CSARTGPTADSPLHF. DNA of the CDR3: TGCAGTGCTCGTACAGGGCCGACGGCGGATTCACCCCTCCACTTT.

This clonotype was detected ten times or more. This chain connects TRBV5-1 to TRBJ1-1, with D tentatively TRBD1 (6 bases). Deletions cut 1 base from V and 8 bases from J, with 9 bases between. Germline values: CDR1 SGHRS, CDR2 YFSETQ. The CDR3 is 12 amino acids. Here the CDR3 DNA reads TGCGCCAGCAGCTTGTCAGGGGTGGAAGCTTTCTTT. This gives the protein CASSLSGVEAFF.

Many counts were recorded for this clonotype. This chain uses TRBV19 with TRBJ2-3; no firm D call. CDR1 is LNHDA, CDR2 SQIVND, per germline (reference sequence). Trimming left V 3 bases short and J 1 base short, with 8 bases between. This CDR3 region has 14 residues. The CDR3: CASSIMDRTDTQYF. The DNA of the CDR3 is TGTGCCAGTAGTATTATGGACCGCACAGATACGCAGTATTTT.

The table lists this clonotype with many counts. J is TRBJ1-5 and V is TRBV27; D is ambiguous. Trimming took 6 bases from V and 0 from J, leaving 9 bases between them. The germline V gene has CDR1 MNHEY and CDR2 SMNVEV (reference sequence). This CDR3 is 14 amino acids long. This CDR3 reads CASSGLISNQPQHF. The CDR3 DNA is TGTGCCAGCAGCGGCCTGATTAGCAATCAGCCCCAGCATTTT.

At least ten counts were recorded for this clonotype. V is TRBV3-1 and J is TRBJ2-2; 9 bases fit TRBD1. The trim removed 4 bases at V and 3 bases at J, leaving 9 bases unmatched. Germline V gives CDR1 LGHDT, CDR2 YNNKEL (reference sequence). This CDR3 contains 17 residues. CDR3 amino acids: CASSRRTGGWDTGELFF. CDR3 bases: TGTGCCAGCAGCCGCCGTACAGGGGGCTGGGACACCGGGGAGCTGTTTTTT.

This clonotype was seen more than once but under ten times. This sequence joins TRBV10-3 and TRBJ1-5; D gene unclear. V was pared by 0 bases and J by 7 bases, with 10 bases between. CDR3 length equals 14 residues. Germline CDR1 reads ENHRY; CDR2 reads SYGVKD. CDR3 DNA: TGTGCCATCAGTGAGTCAGGCGGGTCCCAGCCCCAGCATTTT. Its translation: CAISESGGSQPQHF.

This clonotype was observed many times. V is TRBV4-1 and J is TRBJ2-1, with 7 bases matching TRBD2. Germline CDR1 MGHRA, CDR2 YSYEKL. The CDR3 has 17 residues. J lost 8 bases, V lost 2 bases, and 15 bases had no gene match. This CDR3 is CASSQPQLAISLYEQFF. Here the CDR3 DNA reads TGCGCCAGCAGCCAACCCCAACTAGCGATTTCCCTTTATGAGCAGTTCTTC.

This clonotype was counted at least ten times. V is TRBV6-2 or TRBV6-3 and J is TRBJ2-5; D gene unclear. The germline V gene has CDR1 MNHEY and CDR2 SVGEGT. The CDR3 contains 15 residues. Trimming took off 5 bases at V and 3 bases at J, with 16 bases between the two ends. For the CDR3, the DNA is TGTGCCAGCAGTCCACTCCGCCGGTACGAAGAGACCCAGTACTTC. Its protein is CASSPLRRYEETQYF.

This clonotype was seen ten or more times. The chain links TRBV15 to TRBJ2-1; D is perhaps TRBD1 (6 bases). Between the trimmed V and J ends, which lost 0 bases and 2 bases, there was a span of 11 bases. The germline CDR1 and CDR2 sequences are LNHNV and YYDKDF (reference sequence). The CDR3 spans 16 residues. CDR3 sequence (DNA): TGTGCCACCAGCAGAGAGGGGCAGGGGCCCTACAATGAGCAGTTCTTC. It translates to CATSREGQGPYNEQFF.

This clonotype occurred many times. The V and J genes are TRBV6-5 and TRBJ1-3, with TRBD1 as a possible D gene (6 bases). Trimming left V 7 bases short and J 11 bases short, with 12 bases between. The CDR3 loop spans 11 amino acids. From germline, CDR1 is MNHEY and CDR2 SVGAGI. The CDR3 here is CASTTEGAIYF. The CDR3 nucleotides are TGTGCCAGCACAACGGAGGGGGCCATATATTTT.

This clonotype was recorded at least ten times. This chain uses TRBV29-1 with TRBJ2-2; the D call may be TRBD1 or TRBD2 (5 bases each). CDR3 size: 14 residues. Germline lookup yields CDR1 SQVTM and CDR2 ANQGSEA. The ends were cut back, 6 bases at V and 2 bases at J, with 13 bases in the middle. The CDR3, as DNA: TGCAGCGTGCTACGGGACGCAAACACCGGGGAGCTGTTTTTT. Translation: CSVLRDANTGELFF.

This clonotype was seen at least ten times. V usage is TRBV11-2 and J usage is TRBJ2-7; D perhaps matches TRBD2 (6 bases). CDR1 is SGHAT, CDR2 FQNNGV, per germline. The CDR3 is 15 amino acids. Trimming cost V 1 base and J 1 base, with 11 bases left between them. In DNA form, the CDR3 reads TGTGCCAGCAGCTTAGCCCAGGGAGGATCCTACGAGCAGTACTTC. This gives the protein CASSLAQGGSYEQYF.

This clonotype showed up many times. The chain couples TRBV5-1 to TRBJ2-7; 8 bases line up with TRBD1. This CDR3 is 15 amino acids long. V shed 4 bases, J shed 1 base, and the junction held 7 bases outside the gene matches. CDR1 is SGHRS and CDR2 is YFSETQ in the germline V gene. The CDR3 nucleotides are TGCGCCAGCAGCAACGGACAGGGAGCGTCCTACGAGCAGTACTTC. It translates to CASSNGQGASYEQYF.

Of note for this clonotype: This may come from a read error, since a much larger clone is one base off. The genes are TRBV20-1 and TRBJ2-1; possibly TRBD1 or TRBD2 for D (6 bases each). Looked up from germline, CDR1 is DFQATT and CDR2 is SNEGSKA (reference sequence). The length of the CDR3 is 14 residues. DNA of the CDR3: TGCAGTGCTGGGGGGCGGGGCACCTACAATGGGCAGTTCTTC. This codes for CSAGGRGTYNGQFF.

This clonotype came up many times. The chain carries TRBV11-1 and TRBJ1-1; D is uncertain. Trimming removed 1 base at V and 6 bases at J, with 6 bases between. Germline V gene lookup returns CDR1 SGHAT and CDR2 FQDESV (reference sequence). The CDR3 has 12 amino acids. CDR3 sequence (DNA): TGTGCCAGCAGCTTAGTTGCCCCTGAAGCTTTCTTT. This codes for CASSLVAPEAFF.

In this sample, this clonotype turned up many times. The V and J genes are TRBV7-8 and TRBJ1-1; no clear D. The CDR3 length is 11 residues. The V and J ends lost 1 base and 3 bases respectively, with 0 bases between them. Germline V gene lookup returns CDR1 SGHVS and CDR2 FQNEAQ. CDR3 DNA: TGTGCCAGCAGCTTAGACACTGAAGCTTTCTTT. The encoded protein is CASSLDTEAFF.

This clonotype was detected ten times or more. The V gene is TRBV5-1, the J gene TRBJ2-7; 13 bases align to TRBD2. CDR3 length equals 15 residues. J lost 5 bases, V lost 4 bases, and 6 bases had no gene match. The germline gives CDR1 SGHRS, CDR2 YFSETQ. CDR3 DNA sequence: TGCGCCAGCAGCCTCGGGACTAGCGGGAACGACGAGCAGTACTTC. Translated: CASSLGTSGNDEQYF. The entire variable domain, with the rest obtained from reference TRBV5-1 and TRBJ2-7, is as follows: KAGVTQTPRYLIKTRGQQVTLSCSPISGHRSVSWYQQTPGQGLQFLFEYFSETQRNKGNFPGRFSGRQFSNSRSEMNVSTLELGDSALYLCASSLGTSGNDEQYFGPGTRLTVT.